This T cell receptor (beta chain) stems from a study of blood T cells in healthy people across ages. Through a sample-barcoded 5' primer and a J-beta primer mix, a second PCR was run for about 7 to 12 cycles. TCRdb itself ran the 5' RACE reads through MiXCR, one entry per CDR3 protein. The sample consists of approximately 780,000 distinct CDR3 sequences, under 30% of them appearing once. Trimming left V 6 bases short and J 2 bases short, with 12 bases between. Germline assignment: CDR1 SGHTA and CDR2 FQGNSA. The CDR3 runs to 14 residues. This clonotype was seen more than once but under ten times. A further study also used this sample, focusing on T cells of mothers and their children.

Sequenced input: blood. The TCR was taken from a boy aged 5-17 years in good health. The V gene is TRBV7-2, the J gene TRBJ2-3, with a tentative D call TRBD2 (6 bases). CDR3 coding DNA: TGTGCCAGCAGGGGGGGAGCCTTCACAGATACGCAGTATTTT. It yields the protein CASRGGAFTDTQYF.